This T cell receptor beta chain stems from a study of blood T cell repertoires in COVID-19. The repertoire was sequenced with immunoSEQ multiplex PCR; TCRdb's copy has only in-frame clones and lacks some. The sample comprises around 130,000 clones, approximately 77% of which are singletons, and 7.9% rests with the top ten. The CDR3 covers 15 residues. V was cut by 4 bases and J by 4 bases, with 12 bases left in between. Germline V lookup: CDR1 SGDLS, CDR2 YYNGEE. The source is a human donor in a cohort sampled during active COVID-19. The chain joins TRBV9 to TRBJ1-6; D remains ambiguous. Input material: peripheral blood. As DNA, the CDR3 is TGTGCCAGCAGCCCAACAGAGACATATAATTCACCCCTCCACTTT. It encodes CASSPTETYNSPLHF.